Each of the 29 T cell receptor beta chains below was sequenced from the same sample in a study of immune heterogeneity within non-small cell lung tumors. Multiplex PCR amplified TCR beta CDR3 with 32 V and 13 J primers. TCRdb itself ran the multiplex PCR reads through MiXCR, one entry per CDR3 protein. This sample has about 16,000 distinct CDR3 sequences; less than 35% occur once, and the top ten carry about 5.2%. Per sample, around 0.65 ug of bulk tumor genomic DNA was the template used. Biopsy collection occurred during surgery, with several far-apart biopsies per primary tumor. Curative surgery was performed on patients who had untreated, newly diagnosed non-small cell lung cancer. Source material: lung tumor tissue. These receptor sequences come from a man in his forties with non-small cell lung cancer.

This clonotype was recorded at least ten times. V is TRBV11-2 and J is TRBJ1-1; D not certain. Trimming shortened V by 1 base and J by 1 base, and 16 bases separated the two germline ends. This CDR3 region has 17 residues. Germline-derived CDR1 and CDR2 are SGHAT and FQNNGV. The CDR3 protein is CASSLGVGQGGNTEAFF. For the CDR3, the DNA is TGTGCCAGCAGCTTAGGGGTAGGTCAAGGAGGGAACACTGAAGCTTTCTTT.

The table lists this clonotype with many counts. This chain connects TRBV5-1 to TRBJ2-1; TRBD2 agrees at 10 bases. J gave up 8 bases and V 2 bases, and 1 base lay outside the gene matches. The CDR3 is 13 amino acids. The germline V gene encodes CDR1 SGHRS and CDR2 YFSETQ. CDR3 sequence: CASSLSGRDEQFF. The CDR3 DNA sequence: TGCGCCAGCAGCTTAAGCGGGAGGGATGAGCAGTTCTTC.

This clonotype is medium-sized. This sequence joins TRBV27 and TRBJ2-7; D possibly corresponds to TRBD2 (5 bases). Trimming shortened V by 5 bases and J by 5 bases, and 10 bases separated the two germline ends. The CDR3 loop spans 12 amino acids. From germline, CDR1 is MNHEY and CDR2 SMNVEV (reference sequence). In nucleotides, the CDR3 is TGTGCCAGCAGTCCAAACGGGAACGAGCAGTACTTC. This translates into CASSPNGNEQYF.

This clonotype was picked up many times. The chain has TRBV6-5 and TRBJ1-1; D may be TRBD1 (6 bases). Trimming shortened V by 1 base and J by 1 base, and 19 bases separated the two germline ends. This CDR3 region has 18 residues. Germline loops: CDR1 MNHEY, CDR2 SVGAGI. As DNA, the CDR3 is TGTGCCAGCAGTTACTACGCGGTATCGGGGGCTGCGAACACTGAAGCTTTCTTT. It translates to CASSYYAVSGAANTEAFF.

The chain has TRBV20-1 and TRBJ1-1; no reliable D call. The germline CDR1 and CDR2 sequences are DFQATT and SNEGSKA (reference sequence). V lost 0 bases, J lost 4 bases, and 12 bases lay in between. The CDR3 contains 14 residues. The CDR3 protein is CSARDGRGGTEAFF. As DNA, the CDR3 is TGCAGTGCTAGAGATGGGCGCGGCGGCACTGAAGCTTTCTTT.

As to this clonotype: It may be a read error: a sequence one base away is much more abundant. The chain links TRBV19 to TRBJ2-1; a possible D gene is TRBD2 (5 bases). The CDR3 runs to 14 residues. The germline CDR1 and CDR2 sequences are LNHDA and SQIVND (reference sequence). CDR3 amino acids: CASSITGVYNEKFF. For the CDR3, the DNA is TGTGCCAGTAGTATAACCGGGGTCTACAATGAGAAGTTCTTC. Looking up the rest from reference TRBV19 and TRBJ2-1 gives the full variable domain: DGGITQSPKYLFRKEGQNVTLSCEQNLNHDAMYWYRQDPGQGLRLIYYSQIVNDFQKGDIAEGYSVSREKKESFPLTVTSAQKNPTAFYLCASSITGVYNEKFFGPGTRLTVL.

There are many counts of this clonotype. CDR3 sequence (DNA): TGTGCCAGCAGCTCCCGACTCAGAGCCAATGAGCAGTTCTTC. This translates into CASSSRLRANEQFF. The chain uses TRBV7-2 and TRBJ2-1; no clear D gene. The V end was cut by 4 bases, the J end by 6 bases, with 13 bases between. CDR1 and CDR2 from the germline V gene are SGHTA and FQGNSA. The CDR3 loop spans 14 amino acids.

In its sample, this clonotype is medium-sized (0.01 to 0.1%). This sequence joins TRBV7-8 and TRBJ2-7, with 14 bases matching TRBD2. Germline V gene data show CDR1 as SGHVS and CDR2 as FQNEAQ. The CDR3 spans 15 residues. V gave up 5 bases and J gave up 3 bases; unmatched junction bases: 3. The CDR3 DNA follows: TGTGCCAGCAGCGTCGGACTAGCGGGAGGCTACGAGCAGTACTTC. This sequence encodes CASSVGLAGGYEQYF.

This clonotype appeared a single time. V and J are TRBV27 and TRBJ2-7, with 7 nucleotides matching TRBD1. Losses at the gene ends were 2 bases for V and 3 bases for J; bases not matched to a gene: 4. The CDR3 is made up of 14 amino acids. CDR1 is MNHEY and CDR2 is SMNVEV in the germline V gene (reference sequence). The DNA for the CDR3 is TGTGCCAGCAGTTTAGGCGCAGGGGGCTACGAGCAGTACTTC. This translates into CASSLGAGGYEQYF.

At least ten counts were recorded for this clonotype. The gene calls are TRBV5-1 and TRBJ2-3, with 15 bases fitting TRBD2. CDR3 length equals 18 residues. V lost 4 bases, J lost 1 base, and 7 bases stayed unmatched. The germline gives CDR1 SGHRS, CDR2 YFSETQ. CDR3 in DNA: TGCGCCAGCAGCCCCGGGACTAGCGGGAGGTGGGGCACAGATACGCAGTATTTT. Translated: CASSPGTSGRWGTDTQYF.

This clonotype is judged medium-sized. V usage is TRBV7-8 and J usage is TRBJ1-5; 8 positions agree with TRBD1. Germline-derived CDR1 and CDR2 are SGHVS and FQNEAQ. V was clipped by 5 bases and J by 4 bases; unmatched bases: 10. CDR3 length: 16 amino acids. The CDR3 DNA is TGTGCCAGCAGCCGAGGGGGGACAGGAGGGAATCAGCCCCAGCATTTT. Amino acid sequence: CASSRGGTGGNQPQHF.

This clonotype occurred a few times. V usage is TRBV4-3 and J usage is TRBJ1-5; no clear D. This CDR3 is built from 16 residues. Trimming took 0 bases from V and 5 from J, leaving 14 bases between them. CDR1 is LGHNA, CDR2 YSLEER, per germline. CDR3 loop: CASSQDRLRTDQPQHF. The CDR3 coding sequence is TGCGCCAGCAGCCAAGATCGCCTAAGAACCGATCAGCCCCAGCATTTT.

The rearrangement uses TRBV30 and TRBJ2-4; D is unresolved. Per the germline V gene, CDR1 is GTSNPN and CDR2 is SVGIG (reference sequence). The CDR3 is 14 residues long. V dropped 1 base and J dropped 0 bases, with 7 bases sitting between them. CDR3 sequence reads: CAWSALLAKNIQYF. CDR3 nucleotide sequence: TGTGCCTGGAGTGCGCTGCTAGCCAAAAACATTCAGTACTTC.

This clonotype was seen a single time. One base away lies a much larger clone, so this may be a sequencing read error. The genes are TRBV18 and TRBJ2-2, with 7 bases matching TRBD2. The germline V gene has CDR1 KGHSH and CDR2 LQKENI. Trimming removed 3 bases from V and 4 bases from J; junction bases left unmatched: 5. The CDR3 loop spans 15 amino acids. The CDR3 reads CASSPSGGTTGELFF. DNA for the CDR3: TGTGCCAGCTCACCGTCGGGAGGAACCACCGGGGAGCTGTTTTTT. Full variable domain (rest looked up from reference TRBV18 and TRBJ2-2): NAGVMQNPRHLVRRRGQEARLRCSPMKGHSHVYWYRQLPEEGLKFMVYLQKENIIDESGMPKERFSAEFPKEGPSILRIQQVVRGDSAAYFCASSPSGGTTGELFFGEGSRLTVL.

This clonotype was recorded many times. This chain uses TRBV27 with TRBJ2-5; 9 bases fit TRBD2. The junction had 9 bases not matched to a gene; V was cut back by 5 bases and J by 5 bases. This CDR3 has 15 amino acids. The germline CDR1 and CDR2 sequences are MNHEY and SMNVEV (reference sequence). The CDR3 bases are TGTGCCAGCAGTCTTAGCGGGAGAGGGGGGGAGACCCAGTACTTC. It is translated as CASSLSGRGGETQYF.

CDR3 nucleotides: TGTGCCATCATGACAGGCGCTAGGAGCTACACCTTC. Its translation is CAIMTGARSYTF. The chain combines TRBV7-2 with TRBJ1-2; the D gene is possibly TRBD1 (6 bases). The CDR3 extends over 12 amino acids. Trimming pared 10 bases from V and 9 bases from J, leaving 18 bases between. Per germline, CDR1 SGHTA and CDR2 FQGNSA.

This clonotype was picked up many times. V gene TRBV19 combines with J gene TRBJ1-5; TRBD1 is a possible D gene (5 bases). Germline loops: CDR1 LNHDA, CDR2 SQIVND (reference sequence). The CDR3 totals 14 residues. V gave up 1 base and J gave up 7 bases, with 11 bases separating them. The DNA of the CDR3 is TGTGCCAGTAGTATAGGGACACGCGTCCAGCCCCAGCATTTT. As protein: CASSIGTRVQPQHF. Full variable domain (missing parts from reference TRBV19 and TRBJ1-5): DGGITQSPKYLFRKEGQNVTLSCEQNLNHDAMYWYRQDPGQGLRLIYYSQIVNDFQKGDIAEGYSVSREKKESFPLTVTSAQKNPTAFYLCASSIGTRVQPQHFGDGTRLSIL.

By sample share, this clonotype is medium-sized (0.01 to 0.1%). This chain connects TRBV12-3 or TRBV12-4 to TRBJ2-1; maybe TRBD1 (6 bases). The CDR3 is made up of 15 amino acids. V was pared by 5 bases and J by 8 bases, with 19 bases between. This CDR3 is CASSPRTYPGDEQFF. The CDR3 nucleotides read TGTGCCAGCAGTCCCCGGACATACCCAGGGGATGAGCAGTTCTTC.

This clonotype has a handful of counts. V and J are TRBV4-1 and TRBJ1-1, with unresolved D. In germline, CDR1 is MGHRA, CDR2 YSYEKL. The CDR3 spans 13 residues. V was shortened by 4 bases and J by 6 bases, with 12 bases between the two germline ends. The CDR3 DNA is TGCGCCAGCAGCCCTATGGCCAGGTCTGAAGCTTTCTTT. Protein sequence: CASSPMARSEAFF.

At least ten counts were recorded for this clonotype. The gene calls are TRBV6-1 and TRBJ1-1; D perhaps matches TRBD1 (5 bases). CDR1 is MNHNS, CDR2 SASEGT, per germline. The CDR3 has 15 amino acids. Trimming shortened V by 8 bases and J by 0 bases, and 16 bases separated the two germline ends. The CDR3 nucleotides are TGTGCCAGCCTTCGGGCCCAGGGTATGAACACTGAAGCTTTCTTT. Translation gives CASLRAQGMNTEAFF.

The sample holds many counts of this clonotype. The J gene is TRBJ2-1, the V gene TRBV4-3; D is undetermined. Germline V lookup: CDR1 LGHNA, CDR2 YSLEER. CDR3 length equals 17 residues. V was pared by 0 bases and J by 0 bases, with 12 bases between. CDR3 region: CASSQEAGPSSYNEQFF. The CDR3 nucleotides are TGCGCCAGCAGCCAAGAGGCAGGACCGAGCTCCTACAATGAGCAGTTCTTC.

The genes are TRBV15 and TRBJ1-4; a possible D gene is TRBD1 (6 bases). The CDR3 is 16 amino acids. Germline lookup yields CDR1 LNHNV and CDR2 YYDKDF (reference sequence). Trimming took 0 bases from V and 4 from J, leaving 12 bases between them. CDR3 nucleotides: TGTGCCACCAGCAGAGATCGGGCAGGGGTTAATGAAAAACTGTTTTTT. Amino acid sequence: CATSRDRAGVNEKLFF.

With respect to this clonotype: A much larger clone lies one base from this, so it may be a read error. The CDR3 nucleotides read TGTGTCAGCAGCCGAGGGTTCTCTGGAAACACCATATATTTT. Its translation: CVSSRGFSGNTIYF. This chain joins TRBV12-3 or TRBV12-4 and TRBJ1-3; D call uncertain. The CDR3 is 14 residues long.

Judged by abundance, this clonotype is medium-sized. This chain joins TRBV2 and TRBJ2-7; unclear D gene. Per germline, CDR1 SNHLY and CDR2 FYNNEI. The CDR3 has 12 residues. Deletions cut 2 bases from V and 4 bases from J, with 6 bases between. CDR3: CASSEQTYEQYF. As DNA, the CDR3 is TGTGCCAGCAGTGAACAGACTTACGAGCAGTACTTC.

Remarks on this clonotype: Lacking the conserved final phenylalanine or tryptophan, this CDR3 likely reflects a read error. The CDR3 DNA sequence: TGTGCCAGCAGCAGCCATAACAATGAGCAGTTCTTG. This translates into CASSSHNNEQFL. The chain carries TRBV7-3 and TRBJ2-1; no definite D call. CDR3 length equals 12 residues. V was cut by 5 bases and J by 5 bases, with 7 bases left in between. Germline V CDR1 and CDR2: SGHTA, FQGTGA.

The table lists this clonotype with many counts. The rearrangement uses TRBV3-1 and TRBJ2-2, with a weak D call TRBD2 (6 bases). The V gene lost 2 bases and the J gene lost 9 bases, with 25 bases spanning the gap. Germline values: CDR1 LGHDT, CDR2 YNNKEL (reference sequence). The CDR3 loop spans 18 amino acids. The CDR3 coding sequence is TGTGCCAGCAGCCAAACGATGATAGTGGGGGGAAAGTACCGGGAGCTGTTTTTT. It translates to CASSQTMIVGGKYRELFF.

This clonotype came up a few times. The chain is built from TRBV5-1 and TRBJ2-1, with 13 bases identical to TRBD2. Germline CDR1 reads SGHRS; CDR2 reads YFSETQ. The CDR3 is 15 amino acids. Trimming at V came to 4 bases and at J to 5 bases, leaving 3 bases not matched to a gene. In DNA form, the CDR3 reads TGCGCCAGCAGCCGGACTAGCGGGAGAAACAATGAGCAGTTCTTC. It specifies CASSRTSGRNNEQFF.

Remarks on this clonotype: A much bigger clone sits one base away, suggesting this may be a read error. The V gene is TRBV19, the J gene TRBJ2-5; 11 positions match TRBD2. Germline-derived CDR1 and CDR2 are LNHDA and SQIVND (reference sequence). This CDR3 contains 17 residues. CDR3 sequence reads: CASTSRTSGRYQETEYF. In DNA, the CDR3 is TGTGCCTCAACTTCGAGGACTAGCGGGCGGTACCAAGAGACCGAGTACTTC.

This clonotype was recorded a few times. The V and J genes are TRBV6-1 and TRBJ2-2; 10 positions match TRBD1. In germline, CDR1 is MNHNS, CDR2 SASEGT. There are 14 residues in the CDR3. Trimming cost V 8 bases and J 0 bases; bases outside gene matches: 0. The CDR3 spells CASGQGANTGELFF. CDR3 DNA sequence: TGTGCCAGCGGACAGGGGGCGAACACCGGGGAGCTGTTTTTT.